Below are 8 T cell receptor beta chains sequenced from a single sample in a study of CXCR3-negative and CXCR3-positive naive CD8 T cells. Study-level findings and limits: Naive cells that were CXCR3-positive had more hydrophobic TRB CDR3s (compared with CXCR3-negative naive cells).

These receptors' antigens are unknown. Each TRB cDNA library was prepared by 5' RACE (with UMI labels). TCRdb re-called the 5' RACE reads and catalogs CDR3 proteins one per entry, DNA excluded. The sample includes about 86,000 distinct CDR3 sequences. The sequenced sample was naive CXCR3+ CD8+ T cells from blood. Indicated subset: CD45RO-CCR7+CD27+CD95- naive CD8+ T cells expressing CXCR3 (TNR3+). Receptors originate from a human donor in good health. Some clones in this sample may be carry-over from other donors' samples.

The rearrangement joins TRBV3-1 to TRBJ1-1; the D call from TCRdb, TRBD1, cannot be confirmed without DNA. Germline V lookup: CDR1 LGHDT, CDR2 YNNKEL (reference sequence). CDR3 length: 17 residues. This CDR3 is CASSLGPPSRMNTEAFF.

The chain joins TRBV6-6 to TRBJ2-2; lacking DNA, the TRBD2 call made by TCRdb goes unchecked. Germline V gene lookup returns CDR1 MNHNY and CDR2 SVGAGI (reference sequence). The CDR3 has 14 amino acids. CDR3 sequence reads: CASSYGTSTGELFF.

This rearrangement joins TRBV14 to TRBJ2-7. The CDR3 loop spans 18 amino acids. Germline lookup yields CDR1 SGHDN and CDR2 FVKESK. CDR3 amino acids: CASSQDRGSSGAPCEQYF. The entire variable domain, with the rest obtained from reference TRBV14 and TRBJ2-7, is as follows: EAGVTQFPSHSVIEKGQTVTLRCDPISGHDNLYWYRRVMGKEIKFLLHFVKESKQDESGMPNNRFLAERTGGTYSTLKVQPAELEDSGVYFCASSQDRGSSGAPCEQYFGPGTRLTVT.

The chain recombines TRBV14 with TRBJ2-1. The germline V gene has CDR1 SGHDN and CDR2 FVKESK. The CDR3 is made up of 15 amino acids. CDR3 region: CASSPEVEWGNEQFF.

This chain connects TRBV5-1 to TRBJ2-1. This CDR3 has 15 residues. CDR1 and CDR2 (germline): SGHRS, YFSETQ. CDR3 sequence: CASSYQRGSYNEQFF.

The chain couples TRBV29-1 to TRBJ2-7; TCRdb selects TRBD1, and the lack of DNA leaves this call unchecked. This CDR3 has 12 amino acids. Germline-derived CDR1 and CDR2 are SQVTM and ANQGSEA. CDR3 region: CSVLQGAYEQYF.

The J gene is TRBJ2-1, the V gene TRBV12-3 or TRBV12-4; TCRdb's D call, TRBD1, is unchecked because there is no DNA. The CDR3 is 13 residues long. This CDR3 is CASSWDGDNEQFF.

The rearrangement joins TRBV10-3 to TRBJ2-5. The CDR3 has 12 amino acids. The germline V gene has CDR1 ENHRY and CDR2 SYGVKD. This chain's CDR3 is CAISENFETQYF.